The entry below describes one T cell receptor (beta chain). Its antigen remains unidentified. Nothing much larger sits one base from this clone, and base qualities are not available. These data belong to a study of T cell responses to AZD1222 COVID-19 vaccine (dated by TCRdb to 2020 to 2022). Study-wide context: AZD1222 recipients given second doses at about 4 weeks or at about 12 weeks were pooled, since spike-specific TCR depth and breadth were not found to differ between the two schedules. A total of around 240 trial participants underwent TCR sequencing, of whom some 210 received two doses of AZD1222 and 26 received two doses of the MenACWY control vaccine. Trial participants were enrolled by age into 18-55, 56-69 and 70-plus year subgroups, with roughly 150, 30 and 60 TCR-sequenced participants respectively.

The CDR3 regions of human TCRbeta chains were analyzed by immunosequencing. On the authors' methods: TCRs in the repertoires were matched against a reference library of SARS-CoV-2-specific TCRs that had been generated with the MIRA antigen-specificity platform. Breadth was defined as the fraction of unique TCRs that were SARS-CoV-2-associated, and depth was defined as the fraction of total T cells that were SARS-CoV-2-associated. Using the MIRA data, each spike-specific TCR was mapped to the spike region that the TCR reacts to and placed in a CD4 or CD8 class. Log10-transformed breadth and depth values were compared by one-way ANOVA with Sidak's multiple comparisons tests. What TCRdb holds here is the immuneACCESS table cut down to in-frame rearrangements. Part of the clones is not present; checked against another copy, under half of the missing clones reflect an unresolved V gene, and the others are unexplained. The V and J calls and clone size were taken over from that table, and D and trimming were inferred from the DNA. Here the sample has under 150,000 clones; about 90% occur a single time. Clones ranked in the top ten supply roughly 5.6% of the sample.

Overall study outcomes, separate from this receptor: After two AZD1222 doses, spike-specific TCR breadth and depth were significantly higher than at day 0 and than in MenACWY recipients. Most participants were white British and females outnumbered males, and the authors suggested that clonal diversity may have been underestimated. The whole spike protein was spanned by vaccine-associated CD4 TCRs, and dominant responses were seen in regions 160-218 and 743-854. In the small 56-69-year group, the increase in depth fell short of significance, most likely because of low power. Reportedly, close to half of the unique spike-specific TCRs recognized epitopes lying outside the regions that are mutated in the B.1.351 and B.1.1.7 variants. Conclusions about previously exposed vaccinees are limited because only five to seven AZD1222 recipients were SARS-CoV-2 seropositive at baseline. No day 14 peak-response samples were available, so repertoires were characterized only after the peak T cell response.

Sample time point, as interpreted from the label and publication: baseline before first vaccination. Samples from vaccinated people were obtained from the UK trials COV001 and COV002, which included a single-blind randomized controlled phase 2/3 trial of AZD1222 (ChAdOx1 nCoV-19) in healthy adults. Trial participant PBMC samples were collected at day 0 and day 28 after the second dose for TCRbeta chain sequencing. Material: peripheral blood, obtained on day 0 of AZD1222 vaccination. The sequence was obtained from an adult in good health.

The CDR3 has the sequence CASSLIGLGYGYTF. The sequenced DNA: TGTGCCAGCAGCTTAATCGGCCTGGGCTATGGCTACACCTTC. The chain is assembled from TRBV7-3 and TRBJ1-2; the D gene cannot be resolved reliably. The germline V gene gives CDR1 as SGHTA and CDR2 as FQGTGA. Trimming takes 1 base from V and 4 bases from J, and the germline ends sit 10 bases apart. The CDR3 numbers 14 residues from cysteine through phenylalanine. Here the CDR3 DNA is all that survives: 42 bases in frame from base 1. The CDR3, completed at both ends by the reference TRBV7-3 and TRBJ1-2 genes, gives the full variable domain GAGVSQTPSNKVTEKGKYVELRCDPISGHTALYWYRQSLGQGPEFLIYFQGTGAADDSGLPNDRFFAVRPEGSVSTLKIQRTERGDSAVYLCASSLIGLGYGYTFGSGTRLTVV.